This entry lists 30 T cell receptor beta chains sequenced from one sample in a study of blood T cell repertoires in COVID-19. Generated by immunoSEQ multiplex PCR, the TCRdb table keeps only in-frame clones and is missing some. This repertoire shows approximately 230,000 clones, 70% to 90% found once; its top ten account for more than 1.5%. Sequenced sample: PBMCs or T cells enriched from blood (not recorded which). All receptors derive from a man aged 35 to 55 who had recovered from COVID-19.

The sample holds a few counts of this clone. The CDR3 DNA is TGTGCCAGTACTCCCCAGGCGGGGACTGAAGCTTTCTTT. Its protein is CASTPQAGTEAFF. This chain uses TRBV19 with TRBJ1-1; D not certain. Trimming took 7 bases from V and 5 from J, leaving 14 bases between them. The CDR3 has 13 amino acids. The germline CDR1 and CDR2 sequences are LNHDA and SQIVND (reference sequence). Full variable domain (outside the CDR3, taken from reference TRBV19 and TRBJ1-1): DGGITQSPKYLFRKEGQNVTLSCEQNLNHDAMYWYRQDPGQGLRLIYYSQIVNDFQKGDIAEGYSVSREKKESFPLTVTSAQKNPTAFYLCASTPQAGTEAFFGQGTRLTVV.

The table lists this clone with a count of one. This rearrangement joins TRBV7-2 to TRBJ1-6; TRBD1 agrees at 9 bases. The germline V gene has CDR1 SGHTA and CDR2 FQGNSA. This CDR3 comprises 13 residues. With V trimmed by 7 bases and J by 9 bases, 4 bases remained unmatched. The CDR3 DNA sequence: TGTGCCAGCAAAGGGACAGGGCGTTCACCCCTCCACTTT. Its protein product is CASKGTGRSPLHF.

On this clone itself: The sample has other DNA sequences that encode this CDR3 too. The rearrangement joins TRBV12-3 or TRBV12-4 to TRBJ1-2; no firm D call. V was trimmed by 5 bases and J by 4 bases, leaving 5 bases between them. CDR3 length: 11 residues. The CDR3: CASSEGYGYTF. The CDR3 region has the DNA TGTGCCAGCAGTGAGGGCTATGGCTACACCTTC.

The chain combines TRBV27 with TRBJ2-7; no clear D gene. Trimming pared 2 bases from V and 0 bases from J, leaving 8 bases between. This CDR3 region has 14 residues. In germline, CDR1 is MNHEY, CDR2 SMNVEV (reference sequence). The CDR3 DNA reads TGTGCCAGCAGTTTAATTGGAGACTCCTACGAGCAGTACTTC. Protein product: CASSLIGDSYEQYF.

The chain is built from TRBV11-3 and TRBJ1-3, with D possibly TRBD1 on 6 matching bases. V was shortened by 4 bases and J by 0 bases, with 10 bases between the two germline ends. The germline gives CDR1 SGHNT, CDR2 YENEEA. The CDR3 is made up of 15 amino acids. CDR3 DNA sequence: TGTGCCAGCAGCTCCAGGACAGACTCTGGAAACACCATATATTTT. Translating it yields CASSSRTDSGNTIYF.

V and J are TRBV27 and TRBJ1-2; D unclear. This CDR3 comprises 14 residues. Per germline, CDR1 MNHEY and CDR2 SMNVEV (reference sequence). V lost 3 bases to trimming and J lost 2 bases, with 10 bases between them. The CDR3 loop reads CASSLQASNYGYTF. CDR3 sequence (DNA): TGTGCCAGCAGTTTGCAGGCCTCGAACTATGGCTACACCTTC.

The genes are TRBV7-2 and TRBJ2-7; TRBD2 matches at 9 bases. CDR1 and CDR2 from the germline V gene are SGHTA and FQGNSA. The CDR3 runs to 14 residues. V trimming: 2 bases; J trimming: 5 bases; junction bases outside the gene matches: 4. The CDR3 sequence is CASSLRVAGDEQYF. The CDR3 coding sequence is TGTGCCAGCAGCTTACGGGTAGCGGGAGACGAGCAGTACTTC.

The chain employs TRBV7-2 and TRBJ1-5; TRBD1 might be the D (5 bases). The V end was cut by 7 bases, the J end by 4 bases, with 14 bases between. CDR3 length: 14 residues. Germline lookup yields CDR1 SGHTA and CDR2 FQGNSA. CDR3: CASTQAGLNQPQHF. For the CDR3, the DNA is TGTGCCAGCACCCAGGCAGGGTTGAATCAGCCCCAGCATTTT. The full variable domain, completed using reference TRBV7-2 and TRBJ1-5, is GAGVSQSPSNKVTEKGKDVELRCDPISGHTALYWYRQSLGQGLEFLIYFQGNSAPDKSGLPSDRFSAERTGGSVSTLTIQRTQQEDSAVYLCASTQAGLNQPQHFGDGTRLSIL.

CDR3 coding DNA: TGTGCCAGCTCACCAAACATTCCAGGGGGACAGCCAGAAAAACTGTTTTTT. Translated, it gives CASSPNIPGGQPEKLFF. The V call is TRBV18, the J call TRBJ1-4; 7 bases are a match to TRBD1. The CDR3 is 17 amino acids. Germline CDR1 KGHSH, CDR2 LQKENI. The V segment lost 2 bases and the J segment 8 bases; nucleotides outside the gene matches: 14.

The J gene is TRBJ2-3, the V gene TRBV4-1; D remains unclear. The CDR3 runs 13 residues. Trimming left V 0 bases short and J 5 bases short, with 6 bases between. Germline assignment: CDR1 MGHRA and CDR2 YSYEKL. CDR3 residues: CASSQENGDTQYF. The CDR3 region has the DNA TGCGCCAGCAGCCAAGAGAACGGAGATACGCAGTATTTT.

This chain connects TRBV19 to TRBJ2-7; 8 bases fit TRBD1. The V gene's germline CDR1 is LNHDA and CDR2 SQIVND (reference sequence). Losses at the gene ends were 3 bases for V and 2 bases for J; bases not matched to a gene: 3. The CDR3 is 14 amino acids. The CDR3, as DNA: TGTGCCAGTAGTATGGGACAGGTTGCCTACGAGCAGTACTTC. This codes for CASSMGQVAYEQYF.

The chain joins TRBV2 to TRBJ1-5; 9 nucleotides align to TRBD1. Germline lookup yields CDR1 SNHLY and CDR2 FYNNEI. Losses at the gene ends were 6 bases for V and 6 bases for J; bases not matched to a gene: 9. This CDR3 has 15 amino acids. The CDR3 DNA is TGTGCCAGCAGCAGAGGACAGGGGCGAGGTCAGCCCCAGCATTTT. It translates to CASSRGQGRGQPQHF. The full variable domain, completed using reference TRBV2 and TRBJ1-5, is EPEVTQTPSHQVTQMGQEVILRCVPISNHLYFYWYRQILGQKVEFLVSFYNNEISEKSEIFDDQFSVERPDGSNFTLKIRSTKLEDSAMYFCASSRGQGRGQPQHFGDGTRLSIL.

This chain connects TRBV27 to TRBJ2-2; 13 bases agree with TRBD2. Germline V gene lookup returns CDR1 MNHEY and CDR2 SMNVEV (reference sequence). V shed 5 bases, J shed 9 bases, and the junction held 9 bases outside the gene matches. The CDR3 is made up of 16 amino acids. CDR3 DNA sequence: TGTGCCAGCAGTCTAATCGGGACTAGCGGGACGCGGGAGCTGTTTTTT. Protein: CASSLIGTSGTRELFF.

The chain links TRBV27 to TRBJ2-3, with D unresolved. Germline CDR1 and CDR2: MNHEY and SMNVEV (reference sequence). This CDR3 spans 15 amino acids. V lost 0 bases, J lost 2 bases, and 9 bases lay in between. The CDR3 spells CASSLSPTPTDTQYF. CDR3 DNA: TGTGCCAGCAGTTTATCCCCGACACCCACAGATACGCAGTATTTT.

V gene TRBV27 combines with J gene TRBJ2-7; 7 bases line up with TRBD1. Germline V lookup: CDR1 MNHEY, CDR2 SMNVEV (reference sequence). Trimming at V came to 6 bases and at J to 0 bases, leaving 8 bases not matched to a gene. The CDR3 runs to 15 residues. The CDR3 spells CASRRTGASSYEQYF. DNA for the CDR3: TGTGCCAGCAGAAGAACAGGGGCTAGCTCCTACGAGCAGTACTTC.

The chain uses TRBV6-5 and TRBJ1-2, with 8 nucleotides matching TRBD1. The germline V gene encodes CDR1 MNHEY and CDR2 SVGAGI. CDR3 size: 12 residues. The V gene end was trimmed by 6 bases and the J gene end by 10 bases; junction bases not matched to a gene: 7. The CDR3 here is CASRTGQGAYTF. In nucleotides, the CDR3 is TGTGCCAGCAGAACAGGACAGGGTGCCTACACCTTC.

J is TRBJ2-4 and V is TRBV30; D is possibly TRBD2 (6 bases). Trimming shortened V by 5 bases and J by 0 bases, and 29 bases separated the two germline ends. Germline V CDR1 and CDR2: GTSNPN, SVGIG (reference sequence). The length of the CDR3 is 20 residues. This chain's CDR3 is CAWDRGMTSGRTVAKNIQYF. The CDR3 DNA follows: TGTGCCTGGGACCGGGGGATGACCAGCGGTCGGACGGTAGCCAAAAACATTCAGTACTTC.

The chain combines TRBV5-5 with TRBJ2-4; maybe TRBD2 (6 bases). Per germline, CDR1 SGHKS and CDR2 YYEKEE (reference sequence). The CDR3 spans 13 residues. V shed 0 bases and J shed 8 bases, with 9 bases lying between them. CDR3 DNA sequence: TGTGCCAGCAGCTTGGAGTGGGGGGACATTCAGTACTTC. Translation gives CASSLEWGDIQYF.

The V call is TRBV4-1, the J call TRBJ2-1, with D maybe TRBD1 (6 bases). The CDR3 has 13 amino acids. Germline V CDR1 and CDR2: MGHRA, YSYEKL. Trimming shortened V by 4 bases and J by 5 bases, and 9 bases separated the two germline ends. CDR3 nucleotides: TGCGCCAGCAGCCCAGGGGTCCACAATGAGCAGTTCTTC. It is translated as CASSPGVHNEQFF.

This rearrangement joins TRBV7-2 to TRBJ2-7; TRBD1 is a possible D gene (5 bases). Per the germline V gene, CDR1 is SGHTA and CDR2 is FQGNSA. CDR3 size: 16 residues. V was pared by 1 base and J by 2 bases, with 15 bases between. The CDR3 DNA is TGTGCCAGCAGCTTAGTTTCCTTAGGGGCAGCCTACGAGCAGTACTTC. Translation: CASSLVSLGAAYEQYF.

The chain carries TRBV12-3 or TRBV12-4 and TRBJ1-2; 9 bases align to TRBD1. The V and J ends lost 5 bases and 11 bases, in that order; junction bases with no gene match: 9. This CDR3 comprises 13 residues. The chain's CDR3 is CASSRGQGLFYTF. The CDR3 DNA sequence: TGTGCCAGCAGTAGGGGACAGGGTTTATTTTACACCTTC.

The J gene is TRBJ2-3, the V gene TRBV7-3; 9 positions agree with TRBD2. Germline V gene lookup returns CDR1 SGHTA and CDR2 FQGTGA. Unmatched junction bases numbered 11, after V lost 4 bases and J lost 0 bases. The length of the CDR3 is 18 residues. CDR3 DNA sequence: TGTGCCAGCAGCTCCCGAGCGGGGGGTATTACTAGCACAGATACGCAGTATTTT. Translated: CASSSRAGGITSTDTQYF.

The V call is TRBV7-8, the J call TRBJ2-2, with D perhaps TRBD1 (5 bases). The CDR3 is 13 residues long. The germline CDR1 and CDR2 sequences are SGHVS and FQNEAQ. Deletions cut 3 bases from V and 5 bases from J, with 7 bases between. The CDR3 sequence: CASSLHRTGELFF. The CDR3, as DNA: TGTGCCAGCAGCTTGCACAGGACCGGGGAGCTGTTTTTT.

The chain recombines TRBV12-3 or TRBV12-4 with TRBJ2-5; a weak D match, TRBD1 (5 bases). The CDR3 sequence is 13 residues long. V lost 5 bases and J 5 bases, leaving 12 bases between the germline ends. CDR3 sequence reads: CASSPAGFETQYF. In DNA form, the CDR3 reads TGTGCCAGCAGTCCCGCAGGGTTTGAGACCCAGTACTTC.

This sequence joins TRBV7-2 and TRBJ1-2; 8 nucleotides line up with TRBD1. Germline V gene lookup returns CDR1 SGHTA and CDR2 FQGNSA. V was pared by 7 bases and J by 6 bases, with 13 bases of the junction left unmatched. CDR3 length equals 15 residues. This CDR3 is CASNLGQGLVDGYTF. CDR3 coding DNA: TGTGCCAGCAACCTTGGACAGGGTTTAGTAGATGGCTACACCTTC.

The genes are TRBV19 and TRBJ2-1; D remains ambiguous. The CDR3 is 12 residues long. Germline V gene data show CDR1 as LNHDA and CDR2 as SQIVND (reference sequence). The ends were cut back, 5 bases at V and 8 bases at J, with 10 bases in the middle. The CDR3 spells CASSGQWDEQFF. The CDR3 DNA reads TGTGCCAGTAGTGGGCAATGGGATGAGCAGTTCTTC.

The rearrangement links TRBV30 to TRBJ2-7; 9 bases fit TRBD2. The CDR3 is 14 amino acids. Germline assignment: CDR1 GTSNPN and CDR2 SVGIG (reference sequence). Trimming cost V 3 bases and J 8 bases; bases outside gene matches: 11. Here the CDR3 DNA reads TGTGCCTGGAGCGTAGCGCTAGCGGGAAGTAAGCAGTACTTC. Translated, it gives CAWSVALAGSKQYF.

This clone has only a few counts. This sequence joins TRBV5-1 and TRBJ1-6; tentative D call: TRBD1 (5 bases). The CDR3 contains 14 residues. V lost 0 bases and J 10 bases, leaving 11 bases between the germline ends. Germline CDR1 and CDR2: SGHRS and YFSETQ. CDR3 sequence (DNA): TGCGCCAGCAGCTTGGTGGGGGAGGGCTCACCCCTCCACTTT. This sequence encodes CASSLVGEGSPLHF.

CDR3 amino acids: CAIRIDRGGNTGELFF. CDR3 DNA sequence: TGTGCCATCAGGATCGACAGGGGTGGGAACACCGGGGAGCTGTTTTTT. The gene calls are TRBV10-3 and TRBJ2-2; 8 nucleotides line up with TRBD1. This CDR3 is built from 16 residues. CDR1 and CDR2 (germline): ENHRY, SYGVKD. Trimming removed 6 bases from V and 1 base from J; junction bases left unmatched: 7.

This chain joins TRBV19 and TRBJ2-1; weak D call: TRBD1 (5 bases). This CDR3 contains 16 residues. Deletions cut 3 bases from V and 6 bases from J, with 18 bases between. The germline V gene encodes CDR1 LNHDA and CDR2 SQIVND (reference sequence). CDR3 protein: CASSISQKGVGNEQFF. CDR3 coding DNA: TGTGCCAGTAGTATCAGTCAGAAAGGGGTGGGCAATGAGCAGTTCTTC.